This T cell receptor beta chain was identified during a study of T cells in Graves' hyperthyroidism and ophthalmopathy. Blood was drawn at first hyperthyroidism diagnosis, before any ophthalmopathy symptoms. Ten or more counts support this clonotype. The antigen is not known. Amplification of TCR beta CDR3 regions was performed using RNA transcripts as template. HTBI primers were the set used in a first-round RT-PCR of the TCR CDR3. MiXCR, run by TCRdb on the multiplex PCR reads, gives a single entry per CDR3 protein. Altogether more than 300,000 distinct CDR3 sequences are present, about 18% being singletons, with the ten largest covering around a third. Study observations and caveats: From stable hyperthyroidism, ophthalmopathy was separated by a 13 V-J model.

V lost 5 bases to trimming and J lost 6 bases; unmatched junction nucleotides: 11. The CDR3 has 15 amino acids. The clonotype originates from a woman aged 25-40 years with Graves' hyperthyroidism that later progressed to Graves' ophthalmopathy. The chain combines TRBV12-3 or TRBV12-4 with TRBJ2-7; 9 nucleotides line up with TRBD1. Sequencing was performed on blood. The DNA of the CDR3 is TGTGCCAGCAGTCTAACGGGACAGGGATATGGCGAGCAGTACTTC. Translating gives CASSLTGQGYGEQYF.